A single sample gave rise to the 3 T cell receptor beta chains below, sequenced in a study of metastatic and nonmetastatic thyroid tumors. Each patient went into thyroid surgery without having received any treatment. TCRdb used MiXCR to call clones anew from the PCR reads. The repertoire holds 40,000 to 55,000 clones, with about 15% as singletons. Sequenced: blood. The receptors were gathered from a female donor with papillary thyroid cancer or a benign thyroid nodule (not recorded which). Some clones in this sample may be carry-over from other donors' samples.

This clone has ten or more counts. The chain carries TRBV6-2 or TRBV6-3 and TRBJ1-1; D ambiguous. Per the germline V gene, CDR1 is MNHEY and CDR2 is SVGEGT. Between the trimmed V and J ends, which lost 6 bases and 0 bases, there was a span of 14 bases. This CDR3 contains 15 residues. CDR3 protein: CASSRLNRVNTEAFF. The CDR3 region has the DNA TGTGCCAGCAGCCGATTGAATAGGGTGAACACTGAAGCTTTCTTT.

This clone was recorded at least ten times. The gene calls are TRBV4-1 and TRBJ2-6, with D possibly being TRBD1 (6 bases). The germline V gene has CDR1 MGHRA and CDR2 YSYEKL. This CDR3 has 14 residues. V lost 4 bases and J lost 2, with 6 bases in between. In DNA, the CDR3 is TGCGCCAGCAGCCGACAGGCTGGGGCCAACGTCCTGACTTTC. Protein sequence: CASSRQAGANVLTF.

The gene calls are TRBV20-1 and TRBJ2-1, with 11 positions matching TRBD2. V trimming: 6 bases; J trimming: 7 bases; junction bases outside the gene matches: 14. The CDR3 is 16 amino acids. Germline V CDR1 and CDR2: DFQATT, SNEGSKA (reference sequence). Written as DNA, the CDR3 is TGCAGTGCCCCATTCTTGGTGACTAGCGGGAAGAATGAGCAGTTCTTC. Its translation: CSAPFLVTSGKNEQFF.